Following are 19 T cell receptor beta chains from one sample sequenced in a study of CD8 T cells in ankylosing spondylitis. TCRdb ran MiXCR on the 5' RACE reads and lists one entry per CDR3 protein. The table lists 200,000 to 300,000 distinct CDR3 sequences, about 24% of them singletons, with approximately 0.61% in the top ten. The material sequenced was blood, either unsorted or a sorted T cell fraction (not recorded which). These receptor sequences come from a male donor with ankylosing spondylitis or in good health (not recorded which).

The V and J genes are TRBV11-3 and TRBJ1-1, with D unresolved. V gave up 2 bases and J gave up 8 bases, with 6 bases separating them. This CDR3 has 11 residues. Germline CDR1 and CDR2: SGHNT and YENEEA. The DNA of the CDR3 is TGTGCCAGCAGCTTACACGGGGAAGCTTTCTTT. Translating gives CASSLHGEAFF.

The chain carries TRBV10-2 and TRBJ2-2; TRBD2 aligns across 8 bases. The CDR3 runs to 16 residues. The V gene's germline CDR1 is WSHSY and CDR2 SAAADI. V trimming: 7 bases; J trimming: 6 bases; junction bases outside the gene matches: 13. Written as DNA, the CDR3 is TGCGCCAGCACCCGAGTCGGGGGGGCCCCACCCGGGGAGCTGTTTTTT. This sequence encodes CASTRVGGAPPGELFF.

CDR3 region: CASSPPLSLNQPQHF. DNA of the CDR3: TGTGCCAGCAGCCCGCCCCTCAGTCTCAATCAGCCCCAGCATTTT. The chain couples TRBV6-1 to TRBJ1-5; no firm D call. CDR1 MNHNS and CDR2 SASEGT come from the germline V gene. The CDR3 runs 15 residues. The V end lost 6 bases, the J end lost 3 bases, and 15 bases lay between the germline ends.

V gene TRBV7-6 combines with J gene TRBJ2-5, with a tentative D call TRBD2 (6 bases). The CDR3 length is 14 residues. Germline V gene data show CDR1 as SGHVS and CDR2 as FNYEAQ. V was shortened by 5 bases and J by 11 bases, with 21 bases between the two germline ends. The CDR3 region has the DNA TGTGCCAGCAGCGTGGGACTCCAACAAGAGAGTCAGTACTTC. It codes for CASSVGLQQESQYF.

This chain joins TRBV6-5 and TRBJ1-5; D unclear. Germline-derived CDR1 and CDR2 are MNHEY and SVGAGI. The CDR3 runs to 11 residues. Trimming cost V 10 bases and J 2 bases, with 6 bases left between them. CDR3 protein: CAIEGNQPQHF. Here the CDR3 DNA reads TGTGCCATTGAGGGCAATCAGCCCCAGCATTTT.

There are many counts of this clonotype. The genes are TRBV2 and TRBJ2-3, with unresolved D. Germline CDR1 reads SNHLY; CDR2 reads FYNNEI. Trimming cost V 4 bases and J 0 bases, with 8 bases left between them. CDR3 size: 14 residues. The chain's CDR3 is CASSGAFSTDTQYF. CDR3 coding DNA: TGTGCCAGCAGTGGGGCTTTTAGCACAGATACGCAGTATTTT.

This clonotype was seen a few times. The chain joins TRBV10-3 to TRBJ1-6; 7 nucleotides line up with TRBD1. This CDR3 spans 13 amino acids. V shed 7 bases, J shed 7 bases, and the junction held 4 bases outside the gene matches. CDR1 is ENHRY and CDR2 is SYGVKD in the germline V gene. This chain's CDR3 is CAITGTVNSPLHF. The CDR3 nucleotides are TGTGCCATCACCGGGACAGTGAATTCACCCCTCCACTTT.

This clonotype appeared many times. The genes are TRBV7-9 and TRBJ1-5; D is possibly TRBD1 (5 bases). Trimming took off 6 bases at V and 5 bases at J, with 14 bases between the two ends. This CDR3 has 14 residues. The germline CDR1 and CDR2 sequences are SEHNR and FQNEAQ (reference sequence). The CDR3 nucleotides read TGTGCCAGCAGTTCAGGGTCCCAATATCAGCCCCAGCATTTT. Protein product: CASSSGSQYQPQHF. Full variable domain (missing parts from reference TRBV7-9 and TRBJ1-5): DTGVSQNPRHKITKRGQNVTFRCDPISEHNRLYWYRQTLGQGPEFLTYFQNEAQLEKSRLLSDRFSAERPKGSFSTLEIQRTEQGDSAMYLCASSSGSQYQPQHFGDGTRLSIL.

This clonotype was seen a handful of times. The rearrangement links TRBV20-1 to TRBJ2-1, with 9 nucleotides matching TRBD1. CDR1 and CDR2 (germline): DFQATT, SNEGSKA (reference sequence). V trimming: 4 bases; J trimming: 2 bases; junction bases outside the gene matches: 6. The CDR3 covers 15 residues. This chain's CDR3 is CSATGRDRAYNEQFF. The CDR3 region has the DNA TGCAGTGCTACGGGTCGGGACAGGGCCTACAATGAGCAGTTCTTC.

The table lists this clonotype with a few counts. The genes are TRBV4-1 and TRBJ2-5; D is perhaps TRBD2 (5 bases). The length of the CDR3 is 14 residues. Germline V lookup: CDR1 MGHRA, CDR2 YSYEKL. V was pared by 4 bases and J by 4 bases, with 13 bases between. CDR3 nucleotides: TGCGCCAGCAGCCCGGGGTGGTCCGGAGAGACCCAGTACTTC. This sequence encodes CASSPGWSGETQYF.

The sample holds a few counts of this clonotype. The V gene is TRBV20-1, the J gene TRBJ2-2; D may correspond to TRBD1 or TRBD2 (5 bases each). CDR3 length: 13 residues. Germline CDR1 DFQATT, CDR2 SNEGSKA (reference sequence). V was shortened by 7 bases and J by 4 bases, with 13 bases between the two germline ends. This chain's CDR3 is CSVAQEATGELFF. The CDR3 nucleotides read TGCAGTGTTGCACAGGAGGCCACCGGGGAGCTGTTTTTT.

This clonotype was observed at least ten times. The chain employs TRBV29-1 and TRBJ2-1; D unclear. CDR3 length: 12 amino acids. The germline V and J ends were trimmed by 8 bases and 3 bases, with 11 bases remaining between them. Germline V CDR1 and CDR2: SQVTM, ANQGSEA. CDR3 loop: CSKTSGYNEQFF. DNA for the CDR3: TGCAGCAAAACTTCGGGCTACAATGAGCAGTTCTTC.

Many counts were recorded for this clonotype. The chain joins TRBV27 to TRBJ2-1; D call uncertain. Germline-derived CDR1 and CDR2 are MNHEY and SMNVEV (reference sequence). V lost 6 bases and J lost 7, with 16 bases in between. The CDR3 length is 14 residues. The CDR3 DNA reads TGTGCCAGCAGATCGTCCCTGATCGGGAATGAGCAGTTCTTC. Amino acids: CASRSSLIGNEQFF.

CDR3 protein: CASSTRGTSYNEQFF. CDR3 nucleotides: TGTGCCAGCAGCACCAGGGGCACCTCCTACAATGAGCAGTTCTTC. The rearrangement uses TRBV6-1 and TRBJ2-1; perhaps TRBD1 as D (6 bases). V shed 6 bases and J shed 0 bases, with 12 bases lying between them. Germline lookup yields CDR1 MNHNS and CDR2 SASEGT. This CDR3 has 15 residues.

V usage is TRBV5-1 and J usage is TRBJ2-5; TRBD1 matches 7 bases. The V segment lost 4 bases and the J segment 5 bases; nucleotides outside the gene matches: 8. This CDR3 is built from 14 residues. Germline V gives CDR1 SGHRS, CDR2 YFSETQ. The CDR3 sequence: CASSPGQPGETQYF. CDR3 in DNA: TGCGCCAGCAGCCCGGGACAGCCTGGGGAGACCCAGTACTTC.

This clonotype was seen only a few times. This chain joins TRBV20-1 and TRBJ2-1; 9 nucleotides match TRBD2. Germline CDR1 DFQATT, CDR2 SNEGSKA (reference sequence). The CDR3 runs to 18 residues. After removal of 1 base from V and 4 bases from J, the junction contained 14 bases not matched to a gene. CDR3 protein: CSARVLRGGGAAYNEQFF. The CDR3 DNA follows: TGCAGTGCTAGAGTTTTGCGGGGCGGGGGGGCAGCTTACAATGAGCAGTTCTTC.

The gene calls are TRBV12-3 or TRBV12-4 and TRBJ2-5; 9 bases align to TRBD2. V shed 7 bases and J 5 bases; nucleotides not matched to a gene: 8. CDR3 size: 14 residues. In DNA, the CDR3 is TGTGCCAGCAACGCTCTAGCGGGGAGGGAGACCCAGTACTTC. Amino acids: CASNALAGRETQYF.

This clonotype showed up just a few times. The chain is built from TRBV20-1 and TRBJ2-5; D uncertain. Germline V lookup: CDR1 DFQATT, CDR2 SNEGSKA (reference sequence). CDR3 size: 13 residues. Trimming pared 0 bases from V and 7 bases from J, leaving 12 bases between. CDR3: CSARDQSVGTQYF. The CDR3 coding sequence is TGCAGTGCTAGAGATCAATCAGTTGGGACCCAGTACTTC.

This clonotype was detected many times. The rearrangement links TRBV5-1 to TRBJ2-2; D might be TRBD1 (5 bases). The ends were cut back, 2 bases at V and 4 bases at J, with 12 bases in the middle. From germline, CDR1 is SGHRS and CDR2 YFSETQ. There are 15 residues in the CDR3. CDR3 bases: TGCGCCAGCAGCTTTGTGGGGCTTGGCACCGGGGAGCTGTTTTTT. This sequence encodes CASSFVGLGTGELFF.